This T cell receptor beta chain was identified during a study of graft-versus-host responses after intestinal transplantation. Study information: Multivisceral, liver-intestinal, or isolated intestinal transplants were performed in recipients. Recipients across the board were started on anti-thymocyte globulin induction, then kept on tacrolimus and steroids for about three years.

Using immunoSEQ multiplex PCR, the repertoire was profiled, and TCRdb retains in-frame clones only, with some absent. The sample holds tens of thousands of clones; around 95% are singletons and the top ten take 0.23%. Trimming at V came to 2 bases and at J to 4 bases, leaving 0 bases not matched to a gene. The CDR3 has 14 amino acids. Germline loops: CDR1 MNHEY, CDR2 SMNVEV (reference sequence). This clone appeared a few times. What it binds is unknown. This TCR was sampled from a human donor who was the organ donor for an intestinal transplant. The source was unstimulated CD8+ T cells sorted from spleen or lymph node cells, collected before transplant. The gene calls are TRBV27 and TRBJ2-7, with 12 positions matching TRBD2. The DNA for the CDR3 is TGTGCCAGCAGTTTACTAGCGGGGGGGTACGAGCAGTACTTC. This sequence encodes CASSLLAGGYEQYF.